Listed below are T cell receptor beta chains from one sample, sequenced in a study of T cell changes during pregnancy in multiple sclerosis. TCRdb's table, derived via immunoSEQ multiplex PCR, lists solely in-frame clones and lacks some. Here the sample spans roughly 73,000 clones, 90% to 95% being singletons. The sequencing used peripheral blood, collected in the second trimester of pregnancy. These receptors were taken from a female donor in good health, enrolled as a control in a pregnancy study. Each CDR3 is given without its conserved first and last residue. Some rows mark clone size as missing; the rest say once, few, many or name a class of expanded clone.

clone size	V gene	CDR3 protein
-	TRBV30	AWSAGGPYEQY
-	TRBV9	ASSSRTSGGYNEQF
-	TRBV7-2	ASSLIGYEAGDLEQY
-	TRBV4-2	ASSQALAGGYNEQF
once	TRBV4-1	ASSQGNGRGGRETQY
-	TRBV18	ASSPHGDEQF
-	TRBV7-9	ASSSPGDTEAF
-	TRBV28	ASSDIGGGEQY
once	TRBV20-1	SARDGDEQY
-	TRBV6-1	ASSAREQY
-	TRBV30	AWSPGTDNYGYT
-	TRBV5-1	ASSSGQSNEKLF
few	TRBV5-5	ASSPGDHHGYT
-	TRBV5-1	ASSVGQGRNTIY
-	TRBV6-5	ASSSGTPNNSPLH
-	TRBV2	ASSVRGSSNQPQH
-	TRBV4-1	ASSQVNLVSYNEQF
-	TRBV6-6	ASEGGVRETQY
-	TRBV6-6	ASSKGQNWGETQY
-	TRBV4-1	ASSQGRQGLAHEQY
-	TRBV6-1	ASSDKGKVAYGYT
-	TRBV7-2	ASSYRGGSTTFSYEQY
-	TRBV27	ASSRKGTSGYNEQF
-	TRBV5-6	ASSLGTGFYEQY
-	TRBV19	ATQDGGNQPQH
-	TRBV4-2	ASSNLVGGRRGYT
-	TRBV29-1	SGRRQGSTGELF
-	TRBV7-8	ASSDFGATSRTDTQY
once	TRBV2	ASSDSSGYT
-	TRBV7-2	ASSLARGSVYTNEKLF
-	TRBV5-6	ASSRLSMNRYEQY
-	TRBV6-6	ASSYSDPPAGEQY
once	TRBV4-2	ASSIERTANYGYT
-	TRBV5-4	ASSSLDRGPMGYT
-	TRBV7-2	ASSSSGGAVDTQY
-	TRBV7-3	ASSLTESSYNEQF
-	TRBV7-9	ASSLGQNTEAF
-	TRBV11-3	ASSPGPGGTEAF
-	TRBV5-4	ASSPRDRGERNTEAF